These T cell receptor beta chains were read from a single sample in a study of blood T cell repertoires in COVID-19. Produced via immunoSEQ multiplex PCR; TCRdb's table is partial and in-frame only. The data contain approximately 100,000 clones, 75% to 85% of them singletons. The sample comprised peripheral blood. The source is a human donor in a cohort sampled during active COVID-19. Each CDR3 is given with its conserved first and last residue. D genes are given only for firm matches. Not every row has a clone size; where given, it reads once, few, many or a size class.

TRBD1	TRBV13	TRBJ1-2	.	TGTGCCAGCAGCACCCGGGACAGGGGTGGTGGCTACACCTTC	CASSTRDRGGGYTF
TRBD1	TRBV19	TRBJ1-6	.	TGTGCCAGTAGTATACTACCGGGACAGGGGTATTCACCCCTCCACTTT	CASSILPGQGYSPLHF
.	TRBV18	TRBJ2-4	.	TGTGCCAGCTCACCCAGGACCCAGGGCACAAACATTCAGTACTTC	CASSPRTQGTNIQYF
TRBD1	TRBV6-4	TRBJ2-7	few	TGTGCCAGCAGTGGCAGGGGGCGGAGTATTTACGAGCAGTACTTC	CASSGRGRSIYEQYF
.	TRBV15	TRBJ2-1	.	TGTGCCACCAGCAGAGATGATACCGTCGGTGAGCAGTTCTTC	CATSRDDTVGEQFF
TRBD2	TRBV2	TRBJ2-7	.	TGTGCCAGCAGCGCACTAGCGGGGGGTATCTACGAGCAGTACTTC	CASSALAGGIYEQYF
.	TRBV7-8	TRBJ2-1	.	TGTGCCAGCAGCTTAGTCGCTAGCAGGATGTACAATGAGCAGTTCTTC	CASSLVASRMYNEQFF
TRBD1	TRBV7-9	TRBJ1-4	.	TGTGCCAGCAGCTTAGAGGGACAGGGTGGAGAAAAACTGTTTTTT	CASSLEGQGGEKLFF
.	TRBV6-5	TRBJ2-7	.	TGTGCCAGCAGTTATAATACGGGGTTGGGCGAGCAGTACTTC	CASSYNTGLGEQYF
TRBD2	TRBV9	TRBJ2-1	few	TGTGCCAGCACACCCCTGGGCGGGAGCAATGAGCAGTTCTTC	CASTPLGGSNEQFF
.	TRBV6-2/TRBV6-3	TRBJ2-3	.	TGTGCCAGCAGTTACGAACTCATCGGGGCAGATACGCAGTATTTT	CASSYELIGADTQYF
TRBD1	TRBV9	TRBJ1-1	.	TGTGCCAGCAGCGTAGATCCGACGGGGTCCAGGGGGCGGGCTTTCTTT	CASSVDPTGSRGRAFF
TRBD1	TRBV5-4	TRBJ1-5	.	TGTGCCAGCAGCCTGGGACAGGGCGAAATGGCACAGCCCCAGCATTTT	CASSLGQGEMAQPQHF
.	TRBV7-2	TRBJ2-7	.	TGTGCCAGCAGCTACGCACAGGGCTTGGGTTACGAGCAGTACTTC	CASSYAQGLGYEQYF
.	TRBV6-5	TRBJ2-5	.	TGTGCCAGCAGTCGACCGGGACTCTTGGGAAAGACCCAGTACTTC	CASSRPGLLGKTQYF
.	TRBV18	TRBJ1-5	.	TGTGCCAGCTCACCAACGGCAGGGGAGAAGGGTCAGCCCCAGCATTTT	CASSPTAGEKGQPQHF
.	TRBV6-5	TRBJ1-5	.	TGTGCCAGCAGTTACTCGAGGAATTGGCCCCAGCATTTT	CASSYSRNWPQHF
.	TRBV3-1/TRBV3-2	TRBJ1-1	.	TGTGCCAGCAGCCGGGATACAGGTCGGAACACTGAAGCTTTCTTT	CASSRDTGRNTEAFF
TRBD1	TRBV4-3	TRBJ1-1	.	TGCGCCAGCAGCCAGGGAGAGGGACAGCGGAAAGCTTTCTTT	CASSQGEGQRKAFF
TRBD2	TRBV4-1	TRBJ2-4	few	TGCGCCAGCAGCCATTCAGCGGGGGGGCTGAACATTCAGTACTTC	CASSHSAGGLNIQYF
TRBD2	TRBV19	TRBJ2-1	.	TGTGCCAGTAGTATAGGACTAGCGGGAGGACAAGAGCAGTTCTTC	CASSIGLAGGQEQFF
TRBD2	TRBV29-1	TRBJ2-5	once	TGCAGCGTTGAACCCGGACTAGCACTGAAAGAAGAGACCCAGTACTTC	CSVEPGLALKEETQYF
TRBD1	TRBV19	TRBJ1-1	.	TGTGCCAGTAGTATTGGGACAGGGAACACTGAAGCTTTCTTT	CASSIGTGNTEAFF
TRBD2	TRBV7-9	TRBJ2-3	.	TGTGCCAGCAGCTTATCTAGCGGGAGTGGGTTGATCACAGATACGCAGTATTTT	CASSLSSGSGLITDTQYF
TRBD1	TRBV29-1	TRBJ2-1	.	TGCAGCGTGTACAGGGGTAGTGGTTACAATGAGCAGTTCTTC	CSVYRGSGYNEQFF
.	TRBV7-2	TRBJ2-7	.	TGTGCCAGCAGCTTAGTTTCTAACAGGGCAGTCTACGAGCAGTACTTC	CASSLVSNRAVYEQYF
TRBD2	TRBV7-2	TRBJ2-7	.	TGTGCCAGCAGCTTAGATATATATAGCGGGGGGACGACCTACGAGCAGTACTTC	CASSLDIYSGGTTYEQYF
.	TRBV3-1/TRBV3-2	TRBJ1-3	.	TGTGCCAGCAGTCGGACAGCGAGCTCTGGAAACACCATATATTTT	CASSRTASSGNTIYF
TRBD1	TRBV11-3	TRBJ1-1	.	TGTGCCAGCAGCCCTCGGACAGGGGCCACTGAAGCTTTCTTT	CASSPRTGATEAFF
.	TRBV6-6	TRBJ1-2	.	TGTGCCAGCAGTTACGGAAAGGGGGGCTACACCTTC	CASSYGKGGYTF
.	TRBV13	TRBJ2-7	.	TGTGCCAGCAGCGCAACAGGAGAGCAGTACTTC	CASSATGEQYF
TRBD1	TRBV27	TRBJ2-3	.	TGTGCCAGCAGTTCGAGCCTCCGGGTAGACAGGGGGAGCGTTACGCAGTATTTT	CASSSSLRVDRGSVTQYF
.	TRBV28	TRBJ1-2	.	TGTGCCAGCAGTTCCCCGGGAACCGACGAGATTGGAGGCTACACCTTC	CASSSPGTDEIGGYTF
TRBD1	TRBV19	TRBJ1-5	.	TGTGCCAGTAGTATGATCCCAGGGGGCTATAGCAATCAGCCCCAGCATTTT	CASSMIPGGYSNQPQHF
.	TRBV2	TRBJ1-1	.	TGTGCCAGCATCGCAACCCGGGTAATGAACACTGAAGCTTTCTTT	CASIATRVMNTEAFF
.	TRBV7-6	TRBJ1-4	.	TGTGCCAGCAGCTCAATAGGGGGAGCAACTAATGAAAAACTGTTTTTT	CASSSIGGATNEKLFF
.	TRBV6-2/TRBV6-3	TRBJ1-2	.	TGTGCCAGCAGTAATGGAGCCCGCTATGGCTACACCTTC	CASSNGARYGYTF
.	TRBV25-1	TRBJ2-7	.	TGTGCCAGCAGTGAGGAGGTAGGGTCTGGTTTGAAGCAGTACTTC	CASSEEVGSGLKQYF
.	TRBV5-1	TRBJ1-2	.	TGCGCCAGCAGCTTGGAGGCAGGCCCTACCTATGGCTACACCTTC	CASSLEAGPTYGYTF
.	TRBV6-6	TRBJ1-6	.	TGTGCCAGCAAAAGCGGGGTAGGTTCACCCCTCCACTTT	CASKSGVGSPLHF
TRBD2	TRBV7-2	TRBJ2-1	few	TGTGCCAGCAGCCCCATGCGGGGGGGCACCATTCGCTCCTACAATGAGCAGTTCTTC	CASSPMRGGTIRSYNEQFF
TRBD1	TRBV28	TRBJ2-1	.	TGTGCCAGCATCGGTCCGACAGGGGACTACAATGAGCAGTTCTTC	CASIGPTGDYNEQFF